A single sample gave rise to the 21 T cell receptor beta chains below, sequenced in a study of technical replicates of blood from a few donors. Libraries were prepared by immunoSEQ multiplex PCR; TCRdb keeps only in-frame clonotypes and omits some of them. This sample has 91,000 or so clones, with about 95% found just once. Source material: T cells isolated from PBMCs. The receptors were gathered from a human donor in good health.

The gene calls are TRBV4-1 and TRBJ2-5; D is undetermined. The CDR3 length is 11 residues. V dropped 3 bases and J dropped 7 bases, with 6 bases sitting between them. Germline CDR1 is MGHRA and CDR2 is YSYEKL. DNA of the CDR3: TGCGCCAGCAGCCAGCTAGGGACCCAGTACTTC. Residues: CASSQLGTQYF.

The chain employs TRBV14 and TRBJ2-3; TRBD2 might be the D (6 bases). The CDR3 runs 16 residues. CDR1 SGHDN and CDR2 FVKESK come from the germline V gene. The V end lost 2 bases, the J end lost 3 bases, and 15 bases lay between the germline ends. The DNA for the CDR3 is TGTGCCAGCAGCCAATGGGTCGGGAGCTCAACAGATACGCAGTATTTT. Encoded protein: CASSQWVGSSTDTQYF.

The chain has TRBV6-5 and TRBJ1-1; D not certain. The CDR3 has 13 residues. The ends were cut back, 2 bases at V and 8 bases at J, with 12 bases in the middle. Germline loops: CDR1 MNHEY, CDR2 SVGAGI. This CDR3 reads CASSYRETGEAFF. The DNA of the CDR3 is TGTGCCAGCAGTTACCGGGAAACGGGAGAAGCTTTCTTT.

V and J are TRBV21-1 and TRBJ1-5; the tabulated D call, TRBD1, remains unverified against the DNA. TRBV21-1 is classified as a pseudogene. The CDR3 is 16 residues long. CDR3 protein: CASSRIRGQGNQPQHF. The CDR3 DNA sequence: TGTGCCAGCAGCAGAATCCGAGGACAGGGGAATCAGCCCCAGCATTTT.

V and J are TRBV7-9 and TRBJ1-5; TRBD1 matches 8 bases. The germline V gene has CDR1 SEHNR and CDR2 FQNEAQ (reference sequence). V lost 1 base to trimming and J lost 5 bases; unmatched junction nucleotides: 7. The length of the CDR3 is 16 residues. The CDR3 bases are TGTGCCAGCAGCTTAGTAGTCAGGGGGCACGATCAGCCCCAGCATTTT. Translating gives CASSLVVRGHDQPQHF.

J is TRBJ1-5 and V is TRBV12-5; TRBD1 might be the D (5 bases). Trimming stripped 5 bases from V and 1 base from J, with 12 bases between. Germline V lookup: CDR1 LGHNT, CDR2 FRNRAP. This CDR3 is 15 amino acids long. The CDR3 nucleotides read TGTGCTAGTGGTGTGGGACTTGCCAGCAATCAGCCCCAGCATTTT. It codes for CASGVGLASNQPQHF.

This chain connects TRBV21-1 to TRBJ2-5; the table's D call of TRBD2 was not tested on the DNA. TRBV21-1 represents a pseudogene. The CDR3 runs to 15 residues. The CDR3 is CASGRLSGGFETQYF. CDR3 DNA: TGTGCCAGCGGCCGACTAAGCGGGGGGTTCGAGACCCAGTACTTC.

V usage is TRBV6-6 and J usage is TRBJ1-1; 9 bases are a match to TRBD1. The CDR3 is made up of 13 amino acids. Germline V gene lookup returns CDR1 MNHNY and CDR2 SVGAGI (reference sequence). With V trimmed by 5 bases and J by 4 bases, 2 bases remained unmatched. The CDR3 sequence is CASSRTGVTEAFF. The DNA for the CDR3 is TGTGCCAGCAGTCGGACAGGGGTCACTGAAGCTTTCTTT.

The CDR3 bases are TGCGCCAGCAGCTTGGACAGGTCAGACAATCGTTTCCAGAACTATGGCTACACCTTC. Amino acid sequence: CASSLDRSDNRFQNYGYTF. This chain uses TRBV5-1 with TRBJ1-2; the D gene is possibly TRBD1 (5 bases). CDR1 is SGHRS and CDR2 is YFSETQ in the germline V gene. Trimming took off 0 bases at V and 2 bases at J, with 23 bases between the two ends. The CDR3 has 19 amino acids.

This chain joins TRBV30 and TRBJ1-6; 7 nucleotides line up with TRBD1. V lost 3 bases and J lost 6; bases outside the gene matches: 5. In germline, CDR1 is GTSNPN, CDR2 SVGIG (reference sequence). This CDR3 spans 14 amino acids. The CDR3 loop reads CAWSKGALNSPLHF. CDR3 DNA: TGTGCCTGGAGCAAGGGGGCTCTTAATTCACCCCTCCACTTT.

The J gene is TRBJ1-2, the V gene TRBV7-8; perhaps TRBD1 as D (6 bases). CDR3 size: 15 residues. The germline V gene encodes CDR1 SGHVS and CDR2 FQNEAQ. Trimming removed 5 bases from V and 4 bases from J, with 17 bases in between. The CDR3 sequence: CASSRISGTSYGYTF. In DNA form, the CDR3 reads TGTGCCAGCAGCCGCATATCCGGGACATCCTATGGCTACACCTTC. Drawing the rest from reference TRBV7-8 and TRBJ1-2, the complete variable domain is GAGVSQSPRYKVAKRGQDVALRCDPISGHVSLFWYQQALGQGPEFLTYFQNEAQLDKSGLPSDRFFAERPEGSVSTLKIQRTQQEDSAVYLCASSRISGTSYGYTFGSGTRLTVV.

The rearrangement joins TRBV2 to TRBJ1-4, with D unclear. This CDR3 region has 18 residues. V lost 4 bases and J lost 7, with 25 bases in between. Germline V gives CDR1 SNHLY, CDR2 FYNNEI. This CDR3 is CASSGSSLAGGYGEKLFF. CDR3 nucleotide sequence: TGTGCCAGCAGTGGGTCGAGTCTTGCCGGAGGGTATGGTGAAAAACTGTTTTTT.

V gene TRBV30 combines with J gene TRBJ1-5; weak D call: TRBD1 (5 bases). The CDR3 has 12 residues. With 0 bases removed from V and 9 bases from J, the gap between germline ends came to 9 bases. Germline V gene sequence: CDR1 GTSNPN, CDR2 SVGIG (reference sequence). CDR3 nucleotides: TGTGCCTGGAGTGTATCAGGGCGGCCCCAGCATTTT. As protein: CAWSVSGRPQHF.

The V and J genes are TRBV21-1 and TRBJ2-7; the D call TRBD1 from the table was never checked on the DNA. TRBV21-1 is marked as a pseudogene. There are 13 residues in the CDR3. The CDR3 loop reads CASSKAPGHEQYF. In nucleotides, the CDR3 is TGTGCCAGCAGCAAAGCGCCAGGGCACGAGCAGTACTTC.

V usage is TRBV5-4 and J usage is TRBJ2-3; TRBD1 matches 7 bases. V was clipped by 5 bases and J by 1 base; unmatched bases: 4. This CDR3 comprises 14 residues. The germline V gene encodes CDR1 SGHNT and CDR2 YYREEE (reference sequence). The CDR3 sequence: CASRDGQGTDTQYF. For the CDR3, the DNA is TGTGCCAGCAGGGATGGACAGGGCACAGATACGCAGTATTTT. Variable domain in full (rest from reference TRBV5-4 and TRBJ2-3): ETGVTQSPTHLIKTRGQQVTLRCSSQSGHNTVSWYQQALGQGPQFIFQYYREEENGRGNFPPRFSGLQFPNYSSELNVNALELDDSALYLCASRDGQGTDTQYFGPGTRLTVL.

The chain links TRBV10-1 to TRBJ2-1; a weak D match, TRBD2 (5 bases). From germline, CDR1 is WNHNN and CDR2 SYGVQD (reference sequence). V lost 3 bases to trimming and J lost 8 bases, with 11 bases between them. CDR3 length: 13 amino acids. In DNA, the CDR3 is TGCGCCAGCAGTGAATCTAGCAGCTATGAGCAGTTCTTC. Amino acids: CASSESSSYEQFF.

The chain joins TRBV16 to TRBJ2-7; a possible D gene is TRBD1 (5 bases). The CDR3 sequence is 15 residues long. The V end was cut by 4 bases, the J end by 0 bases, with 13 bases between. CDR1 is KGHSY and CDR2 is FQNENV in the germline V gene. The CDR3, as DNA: TGTGCCAGCAGCCTTAAGGGGTCCAGCTCCTACGAGCAGTACTTC. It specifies CASSLKGSSSYEQYF.

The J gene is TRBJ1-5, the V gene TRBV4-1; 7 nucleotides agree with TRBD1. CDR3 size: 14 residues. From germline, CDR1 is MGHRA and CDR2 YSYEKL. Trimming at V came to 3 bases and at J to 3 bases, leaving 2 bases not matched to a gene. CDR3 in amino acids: CASSQGQNNQPQHF. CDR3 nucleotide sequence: TGCGCCAGCAGCCAGGGACAGAACAATCAGCCCCAGCATTTT.

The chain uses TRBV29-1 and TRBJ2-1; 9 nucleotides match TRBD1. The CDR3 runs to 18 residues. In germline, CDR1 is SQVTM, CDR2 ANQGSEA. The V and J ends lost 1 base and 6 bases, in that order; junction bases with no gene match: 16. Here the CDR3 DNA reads TGCAGCGTTGAAGGACAGGGGGACAAATTTTGGAATTTCAATGAGCAGTTCTTC. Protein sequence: CSVEGQGDKFWNFNEQFF.

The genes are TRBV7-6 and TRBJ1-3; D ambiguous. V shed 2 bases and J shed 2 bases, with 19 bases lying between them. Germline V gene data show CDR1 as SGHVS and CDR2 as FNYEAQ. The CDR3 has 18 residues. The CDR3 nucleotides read TGTGCCAGCAGCTTACTCCGCCCCACTCGCGGAGCTGGAAACACCATATATTTT. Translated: CASSLLRPTRGAGNTIYF. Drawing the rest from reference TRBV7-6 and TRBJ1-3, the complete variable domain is GAGVSQSPRYKVTKRGQDVALRCDPISGHVSLYWYRQALGQGPEFLTYFNYEAQQDKSGLPNDRFSAERPEGSISTLTIQRTEQRDSAMYRCASSLLRPTRGAGNTIYFGEGSWLTVV.

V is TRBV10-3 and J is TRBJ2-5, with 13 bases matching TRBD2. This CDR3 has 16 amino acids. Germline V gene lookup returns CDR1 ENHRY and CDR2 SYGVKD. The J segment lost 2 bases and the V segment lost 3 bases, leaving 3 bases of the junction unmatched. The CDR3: CAISESTSGGQETQYF. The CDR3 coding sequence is TGTGCCATCAGTGAATCGACTAGCGGGGGGCAAGAGACCCAGTACTTC.